The clone carrying this T cell receptor beta chain has a single count. In germline, CDR1 is SEHNR, CDR2 FQNEAQ (reference sequence). The V end lost 5 bases, the J end lost 2 bases, and 10 bases lay between the germline ends. This CDR3 region has 14 residues. The source of the sample is a study of PD-L1 blockade in urothelial cancer. Sequencing was performed with immunoSEQ multiplex PCR; in TCRdb, only in-frame clones are kept and a portion is missing. This sample has about 110,000 clones, with roughly 84% found just once. This specimen consisted of PBMCs, obtained around atezolizumab (anti-PD-L1) treatment. The gene calls are TRBV7-9 and TRBJ2-1; tentative D call: TRBD1 (6 bases). This TCR was recovered from a man in his forties or fifties with urothelial cancer. The CDR3 protein is CASSGGYAYNEQFF. The CDR3 DNA follows: TGTGCCAGCAGCGGGGGCTATGCCTACAATGAGCAGTTCTTC.